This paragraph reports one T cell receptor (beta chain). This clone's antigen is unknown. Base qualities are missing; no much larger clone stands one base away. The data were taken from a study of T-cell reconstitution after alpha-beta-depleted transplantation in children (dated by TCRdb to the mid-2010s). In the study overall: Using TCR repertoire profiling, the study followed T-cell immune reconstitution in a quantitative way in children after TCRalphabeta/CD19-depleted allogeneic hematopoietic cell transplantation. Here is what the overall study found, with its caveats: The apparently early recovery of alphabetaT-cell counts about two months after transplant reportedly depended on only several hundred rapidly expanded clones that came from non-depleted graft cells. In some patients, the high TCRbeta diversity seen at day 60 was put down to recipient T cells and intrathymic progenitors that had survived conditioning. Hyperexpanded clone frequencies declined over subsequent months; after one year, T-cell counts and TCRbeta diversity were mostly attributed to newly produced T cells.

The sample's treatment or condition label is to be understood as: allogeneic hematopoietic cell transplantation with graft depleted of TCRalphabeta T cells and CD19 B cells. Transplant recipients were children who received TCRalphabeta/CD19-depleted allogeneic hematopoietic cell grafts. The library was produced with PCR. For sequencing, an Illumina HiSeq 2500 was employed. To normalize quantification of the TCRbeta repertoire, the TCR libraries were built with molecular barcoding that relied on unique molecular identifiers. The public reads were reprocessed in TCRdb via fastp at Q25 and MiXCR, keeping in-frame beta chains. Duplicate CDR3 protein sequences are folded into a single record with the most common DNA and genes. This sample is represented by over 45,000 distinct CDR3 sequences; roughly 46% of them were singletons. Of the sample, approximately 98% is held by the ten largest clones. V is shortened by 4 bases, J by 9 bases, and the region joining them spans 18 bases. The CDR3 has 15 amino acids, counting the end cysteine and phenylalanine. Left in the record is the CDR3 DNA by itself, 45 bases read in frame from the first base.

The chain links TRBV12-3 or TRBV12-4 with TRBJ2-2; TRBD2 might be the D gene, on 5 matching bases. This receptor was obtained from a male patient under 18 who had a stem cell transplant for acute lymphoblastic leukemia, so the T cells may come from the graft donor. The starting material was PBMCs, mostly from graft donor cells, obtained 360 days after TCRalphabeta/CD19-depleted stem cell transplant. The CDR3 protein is CASSSGFWGKRELFF. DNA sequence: TGTGCCAGCAGTTCGGGGTTCTGGGGTAAGCGGGAGCTGTTTTTT.